This T cell receptor beta chain was captured by sequencing in a study of cytomegalovirus exposure and HLA in healthy donors. Points on this clone: Its antigen is currently unknown.

The PCR was carried out with 60 Vbeta primers and 13 Jbeta primers. Some clones are missing from TCRdb's copy, which holds only in-frame ones; the method was immunoSEQ multiplex PCR. The data hold 95,000 to 100,000 clones, with more than 75% observed a single time. Despite likely unrecorded immune exposures, the donors were nominally healthy at the time of sampling. The CDR3 is made up of 15 amino acids. The germline V gene has CDR1 SGHAT and CDR2 FQNNGV. The junction had 10 bases not matched to a gene; V was cut back by 1 base and J by 10 bases. Notes on the study in general: It was likely that a cluster of highly shared sequence variants was a sequencing artifact. Generally TCR sequences proved uncommon, though certain public TCRs appeared in numerous donors. Apparent HLA restriction characterized most CMV-associated TCR beta chains in a later analysis.

What was sequenced was PBMCs. This sequence originates from a woman aged 60-75 years in good health and CMV-seronegative. V gene TRBV11-2 combines with J gene TRBJ2-1; 7 bases map to TRBD1. The CDR3 nucleotides are TGTGCCAGCAGCTTAGGACAGGGTGGGTCCGGGGAGCAGTTCTTC. Protein: CASSLGQGGSGEQFF. The full variable domain, its missing parts supplied by reference TRBV11-2 and TRBJ2-1, is EAGVAQSPRYKIIEKRQSVAFWCNPISGHATLYWYQQILGQGPKLLIQFQNNGVVDDSQLPKDRFSAERLKGVDSTLKIQPAKLEDSAVYLCASSLGQGGSGEQFFGPGTRLTVL.